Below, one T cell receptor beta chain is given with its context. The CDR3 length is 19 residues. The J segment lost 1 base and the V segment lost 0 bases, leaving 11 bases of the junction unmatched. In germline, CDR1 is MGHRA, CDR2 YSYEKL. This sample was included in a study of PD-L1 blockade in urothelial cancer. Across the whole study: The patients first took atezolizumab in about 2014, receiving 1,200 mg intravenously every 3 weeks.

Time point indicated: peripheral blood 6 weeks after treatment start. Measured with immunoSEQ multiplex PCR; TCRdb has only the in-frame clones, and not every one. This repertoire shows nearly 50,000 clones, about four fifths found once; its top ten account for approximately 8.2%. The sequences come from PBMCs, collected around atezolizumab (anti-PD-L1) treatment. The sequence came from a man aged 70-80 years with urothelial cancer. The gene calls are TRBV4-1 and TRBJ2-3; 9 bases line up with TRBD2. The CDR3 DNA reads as TGCGCCAGCAGCCAAGAACGAAGGCGAGCTAGCGGGGGCACAGATACGCAGTATTTT. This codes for CASSQERRRASGGTDTQYF.